A single sample is the source of the 13 T cell receptor beta chains below, sequenced in a study of T cells in Graves' hyperthyroidism and ophthalmopathy. It was RNA transcripts that yielded the amplified TCR beta CDR3 regions. The HTBI primer set served for first-round RT-PCR of the TCR CDR3. Via MiXCR, TCRdb re-called the multiplex PCR reads, giving one row per CDR3 protein. The table includes over 300,000 distinct CDR3 sequences, over 11% detected once. The sample consisted of blood. These receptor sequences come from an older woman with Graves' hyperthyroidism.

DNA for the CDR3: TGCAGCGTTGTTCAGGGGGATGAGCAGTTCTTC. Its protein is CSVVQGDEQFF. The rearrangement uses TRBV29-1 and TRBJ2-1; 7 bases are a match to TRBD1. CDR1 is SQVTM and CDR2 is ANQGSEA in the germline V gene. The CDR3 runs to 11 residues. J gave up 8 bases and V 4 bases, and 2 bases lay outside the gene matches.

This clonotype was seen many times. This chain joins TRBV9 and TRBJ2-3; 7 bases agree with TRBD1. The J segment lost 0 bases and the V segment lost 4 bases, leaving 11 bases of the junction unmatched. The germline V gene encodes CDR1 SGDLS and CDR2 YYNGEE. The CDR3 is 17 amino acids. In nucleotides, the CDR3 is TGTGCCAGCAGCCCCCGGACAGGCCGTTCGAGCACAGATACGCAGTATTTT. This gives the protein CASSPRTGRSSTDTQYF.

This clonotype occurred many times. V gene TRBV11-3 combines with J gene TRBJ2-7, with D possibly TRBD2 on 6 matching bases. Trimming shortened V by 8 bases and J by 5 bases, and 16 bases separated the two germline ends. The CDR3 sequence is 13 residues long. Germline V gene data show CDR1 as SGHNT and CDR2 as YENEEA. CDR3 in amino acids: CASGGDWRDEQYF. The CDR3 region has the DNA TGTGCCAGCGGCGGGGACTGGCGGGACGAGCAGTACTTC.

V gene TRBV7-3 combines with J gene TRBJ2-3; D unresolved. Deletions cut 6 bases from V and 6 bases from J, with 13 bases between. CDR1 SGHTA and CDR2 FQGTGA come from the germline V gene. The CDR3 runs to 13 residues. The CDR3 loop reads CASSQNVKDTQYF. For the CDR3, the DNA is TGTGCCAGCAGTCAAAACGTTAAGGATACGCAGTATTTT. Full variable domain (remainder filled in from reference TRBV7-3 and TRBJ2-3): GAGVSQTPSNKVTEKGKYVELRCDPISGHTALYWYRQSLGQGPEFLIYFQGTGAADDSGLPNDRFFAVRPEGSVSTLKIQRTERGDSAVYLCASSQNVKDTQYFGPGTRLTVL.

CDR3 nucleotide sequence: TGTGCCAGCGGGGGGACTAGCGGGTCACAAGATACGCAGTATTTT. Encoded protein: CASGGTSGSQDTQYF. This rearrangement joins TRBV19 to TRBJ2-3; 12 nucleotides match TRBD2. The germline gives CDR1 LNHDA, CDR2 SQIVND (reference sequence). The V gene end was trimmed by 9 bases and the J gene end by 5 bases; junction bases not matched to a gene: 9. The CDR3 extends over 15 amino acids.

This clonotype was found a few times. The rearrangement links TRBV4-2 to TRBJ2-1; perhaps TRBD1 as D (5 bases). V lost 0 bases and J lost 4, with 7 bases in between. CDR3 length equals 14 residues. The germline CDR1 and CDR2 sequences are LGHNA and YNFKEQ. CDR3 protein: CASSQEDTYNEQFF. In DNA, the CDR3 is TGTGCCAGCAGCCAAGAGGACACATACAATGAGCAGTTCTTC.

The genes are TRBV10-3 and TRBJ2-7; D is perhaps TRBD1 or TRBD2 (5 bases each). Trimming took 9 bases from V and 1 from J, leaving 13 bases between them. The germline gives CDR1 ENHRY, CDR2 SYGVKD. This CDR3 is built from 13 residues. The CDR3 sequence is CAIGDRDSYEQYF. The DNA for the CDR3 is TGTGCCATAGGGGACCGCGATTCCTACGAGCAGTACTTC.

In its sample, this clonotype was seen many times. The rearrangement links TRBV20-1 to TRBJ1-2; 7 nucleotides agree with TRBD1. This CDR3 comprises 14 residues. J gave up 7 bases and V 4 bases, and 12 bases lay outside the gene matches. The germline V gene has CDR1 DFQATT and CDR2 SNEGSKA (reference sequence). The CDR3 region is CSANDREWNSGYTF. CDR3 DNA: TGCAGTGCTAATGACAGGGAGTGGAATAGTGGCTACACCTTC.

V is TRBV27 and J is TRBJ2-7; no firm D call. The CDR3 has 13 amino acids. V lost 1 base to trimming and J lost 2 bases, with 6 bases between them. CDR1 MNHEY and CDR2 SMNVEV come from the germline V gene (reference sequence). The DNA for the CDR3 is TGTGCCAGCAGTTTATGGGGAACCTACGAGCAGTACTTC. Amino acid sequence: CASSLWGTYEQYF.

At least ten counts were recorded for this clonotype. The genes are TRBV10-3 and TRBJ2-7; TRBD2 matches 13 bases. With 5 bases clipped from V and 7 bases from J, the junction kept 8 bases outside the gene matches. This CDR3 is built from 15 residues. Germline CDR1 reads ENHRY; CDR2 reads SYGVKD. CDR3: CAISSQLAGGQEQYF. The CDR3 nucleotides are TGTGCCATCAGTTCTCAACTAGCGGGAGGGCAAGAGCAGTACTTC.

This clonotype was recorded at least ten times. The J gene is TRBJ2-1, the V gene TRBV27, with D possibly being TRBD2 (5 bases). Germline V gives CDR1 MNHEY, CDR2 SMNVEV (reference sequence). The CDR3 contains 15 residues. Trimming pared 5 bases from V and 6 bases from J, leaving 17 bases between. The CDR3 spells CASSPLKGVFNEQFF. Written as DNA, the CDR3 is TGTGCCAGCAGTCCCCTTAAGGGAGTTTTCAATGAGCAGTTCTTC.

This sequence joins TRBV18 and TRBJ2-7; weak D call: TRBD1 (7 bases). From germline, CDR1 is KGHSH and CDR2 LQKENI. Trimming shortened V by 6 bases and J by 1 base, and 19 bases separated the two germline ends. This CDR3 contains 16 residues. The CDR3 nucleotides read TGTGCCAGCTCCCCTCCAGGGGGGCCTCTATCCTACGAGCAGTACTTC. It specifies CASSPPGGPLSYEQYF.

This clonotype has ten or more counts. J is TRBJ2-7 and V is TRBV20-1; perhaps D is TRBD1 or TRBD2 (5 bases each). The CDR3 length is 17 residues. Germline V gene sequence: CDR1 DFQATT, CDR2 SNEGSKA (reference sequence). Trimming removed 1 base at V and 0 bases at J, with 19 bases between. The CDR3 sequence is CSARVGRFGGGSYEQYF. The CDR3, as DNA: TGCAGTGCTAGAGTGGGTAGATTTGGGGGTGGCTCCTACGAGCAGTACTTC.